This T cell receptor beta chain was documented in a study of Graves' ophthalmopathy and Graves' hyperthyroidism. As for the study in general: Specimen type is peripheral blood, obtained at initial diagnosis before any treatment.

RNA transcripts served as template for amplifying TCR beta CDR3 sequences. HTBI primers primed a first-round RT-PCR, and a second-round multiplex PCR followed. One entry per CDR3 protein results from TCRdb running MiXCR on the multiplex PCR reads. This table holds roughly 400,000 distinct CDR3 sequences, about 16% found once. This CDR3 region has 17 residues. Germline V gene data show CDR1 as SGHTA and CDR2 as FQGTGA. V dropped 5 bases and J dropped 3 bases, with 23 bases sitting between them. Study-wide points: Its predictions of ophthalmopathy progression gave the model 60% to 71% sensitivity and roughly 72% specificity. Detection in blood was also observed for most expanded thyroid clonotypes above 0.001 frequency.

Under 3 months in duration, the ophthalmopathy in affected donors had moderate-to-severe activity, CAS ≥3 and NOSPECS ≥4. This clonotype was observed at least ten times. Its antigen is as yet unknown. This receptor was identified in a woman younger than 35 with Graves' ophthalmopathy. The chain links TRBV7-3 to TRBJ2-7; D perhaps matches TRBD1 (6 bases). The sequencing input was peripheral blood. The CDR3 DNA follows: TGTGCCAGCAGCCCAGGCCCAAGATCGGGACAAATCTACGAGCAGTACTTC. It is translated as CASSPGPRSGQIYEQYF.